This record covers a single T cell receptor beta chain. The entry originates in a study of shared clonotypes between healthy human individuals. The DNA input per sorted-subset replicate PCR was 200 ng, corresponding to 25,000 to 30,000 T cell genomes. The repertoire was sequenced with immunoSEQ multiplex PCR; TCRdb's copy has only in-frame clones and lacks some. The repertoire includes millions of clones, 90% to 95% of them detected once, and under 0.15% sits in the top ten. The CDR3 totals 13 residues. The germline gives CDR1 ENHRY, CDR2 SYGVKD. V lost 2 bases to trimming and J lost 5 bases, with 9 bases between them.

The sequenced sample was naive CD4+ T cells sorted from blood. This sample's subset: CD45RA+ positively selected. The chain is built from TRBV10-3 and TRBJ1-1; D not certain. The receptor comes from a man younger than 30 in good health. The CDR3, as DNA: TGTGCCATCAGTGAGCCCGGGAGGACTGAAGCTTTCTTT. This codes for CAISEPGRTEAFF.